The 28 T cell receptor beta chains below come from one sample, sequenced in a study of blood T cell repertoires in COVID-19. This table comes from immunoSEQ multiplex PCR, and its TCRdb copy is limited to in-frame clones, with some not included. Of some 99,000 clones listed, roughly 85% are singletons. The sample comprised peripheral blood. The receptor set was obtained from a woman aged 60-75 years with acute or convalescent COVID-19.

The genes are TRBV28 and TRBJ1-5; D is ambiguous. Germline V lookup: CDR1 MDHEN, CDR2 SYDVKM. The CDR3 runs to 12 residues. V lost 5 bases and J 5 bases, leaving 7 bases between the germline ends. In DNA form, the CDR3 reads TGTGCCAGCAGTGGAGGGTATCAGCCCCAGCATTTT. This codes for CASSGGYQPQHF.

This sequence joins TRBV4-1 and TRBJ2-7; D uncertain. The length of the CDR3 is 15 residues. In germline, CDR1 is MGHRA, CDR2 YSYEKL. Trimming removed 1 base from V and 0 bases from J, with 10 bases in between. CDR3 in DNA: TGCGCCAGCAGCCAAGGAAGGAGTTTCTCCTACGAGCAGTACTTC. It codes for CASSQGRSFSYEQYF.

The rearrangement uses TRBV5-1 and TRBJ1-2, with D unresolved. This CDR3 region has 14 residues. The V and J ends lost 5 bases and 3 bases respectively, with 14 bases between them. From germline, CDR1 is SGHRS and CDR2 YFSETQ. CDR3: CASSIHGQDYGYTF. The CDR3 DNA reads TGCGCCAGCAGTATACATGGGCAGGACTATGGCTACACCTTC.

The chain employs TRBV7-9 and TRBJ2-2; D perhaps matches TRBD1 (5 bases). The CDR3 has 15 residues. Looked up from germline, CDR1 is SEHNR and CDR2 is FQNEAQ (reference sequence). The V end was cut by 7 bases, the J end by 0 bases, with 12 bases between. The CDR3, as DNA: TGTGCCAGCACCTGGGGCATCTCGAACACCGGGGAGCTGTTTTTT. Translated: CASTWGISNTGELFF.

The V and J genes are TRBV6-2 or TRBV6-3 and TRBJ1-2; 9 bases agree with TRBD1. The CDR3 is made up of 14 amino acids. The V and J ends lost 4 bases and 8 bases, in that order; junction bases with no gene match: 8. The germline CDR1 and CDR2 sequences are MNHEY and SVGEGT. CDR3 in amino acids: CASSSQGAVRGYTF. As DNA, the CDR3 is TGTGCCAGCAGTTCACAGGGGGCGGTTCGCGGCTACACCTTC.

This clone was detected only a few times. The chain uses TRBV6-5 and TRBJ1-3; a weak D match, TRBD1 (5 bases). CDR3 length: 14 amino acids. The V gene lost 11 bases and the J gene lost 2 bases, with 16 bases spanning the gap. Germline V gene sequence: CDR1 MNHEY, CDR2 SVGAGI. The CDR3 sequence is CALKVGEAGNTIYF. The CDR3 nucleotides read TGTGCCTTGAAAGTGGGGGAGGCTGGAAACACCATATATTTT.

The chain is built from TRBV21-1 and TRBJ2-7; the D call of TRBD1 is as the table states it, not checked on the DNA. TRBV21-1 corresponds to a pseudogene. The CDR3 runs to 16 residues. In DNA form, the CDR3 reads TGTGCCAGCATTCCGGGACAGGGGCCCCCTTTCTACGAGCAGTACTTC. Amino acids: CASIPGQGPPFYEQYF.

The chain is built from TRBV18 and TRBJ2-7, with D maybe TRBD1 (5 bases). This CDR3 spans 12 amino acids. Looked up from germline, CDR1 is KGHSH and CDR2 is LQKENI. V was pared by 3 bases and J by 5 bases, with 8 bases between. The DNA of the CDR3 is TGTGCCAGCTCACCGAAAGGGGACGAGCAGTACTTC. It encodes CASSPKGDEQYF.

This sequence joins TRBV2 and TRBJ1-2, with TRBD1 identical over 7 bases. CDR1 SNHLY and CDR2 FYNNEI come from the germline V gene. CDR3 length: 13 amino acids. V was clipped by 7 bases and J by 4 bases; unmatched bases: 6. In nucleotides, the CDR3 is TGTGCCAGCACCAGGGGGGACGTCTATGGCTACACCTTC. It specifies CASTRGDVYGYTF.

The chain carries TRBV21-1 and TRBJ1-5. TRBV21-1 is a recognized pseudogene. The CDR3 has 14 residues. CDR3 amino acids: CASSIRRGNQPQHF. CDR3 nucleotide sequence: TGTGCCAGCAGCATTAGGAGGGGCAATCAGCCCCAGCATTTT.

The chain uses TRBV19 and TRBJ1-5, with 8 nucleotides matching TRBD1. The V gene end was trimmed by 6 bases and the J gene end by 2 bases; junction bases not matched to a gene: 3. CDR1 is LNHDA, CDR2 SQIVND, per germline (reference sequence). This CDR3 contains 14 residues. The CDR3 DNA reads as TGTGCCAGTAGCGGGACAGGAGGCAATCAGCCCCAGCATTTT. Protein product: CASSGTGGNQPQHF.

The rearrangement uses TRBV6-6 and TRBJ1-4; D is unresolved. CDR3 length: 15 residues. Trimming pared 4 bases from V and 1 base from J, leaving 10 bases between. Per the germline V gene, CDR1 is MNHNY and CDR2 is SVGAGI (reference sequence). The CDR3 nucleotides are TGTGCCAGCAGTTCCCCCGGGGTAACTAATGAAAAACTGTTTTTT. Encoded protein: CASSSPGVTNEKLFF.

The V and J genes are TRBV3-1 (or the pseudogene TRBV3-2) and TRBJ1-6, with a weak D call TRBD1 (6 bases). Trimming shortened V by 1 base and J by 14 bases, and 12 bases separated the two germline ends. The CDR3 extends over 13 amino acids. The germline V gene has CDR1 LGHDT and CDR2 YNNKEL (reference sequence). The CDR3 region is CASSQVQGHSLHF. In nucleotides, the CDR3 is TGTGCCAGCAGCCAAGTTCAGGGGCACTCCCTCCACTTT.

The chain links TRBV28 to TRBJ1-4; D ambiguous. Germline values: CDR1 MDHEN, CDR2 SYDVKM. This CDR3 is built from 14 residues. V lost 5 bases and J 1 base, leaving 8 bases between the germline ends. CDR3 DNA: TGTGCCAGCAGTCCCCCCAGAACTAATGAAAAACTGTTTTTT. Amino acids: CASSPPRTNEKLFF.

This clone has only a few counts. The chain has TRBV2 and TRBJ1-4; 7 bases fit TRBD1. The J segment lost 12 bases and the V segment lost 8 bases, leaving 12 bases of the junction unmatched. The CDR3 runs 13 residues. Germline V gene lookup returns CDR1 SNHLY and CDR2 FYNNEI. CDR3 in amino acids: CASERVSGGQLFF. In nucleotides, the CDR3 is TGTGCCAGCGAGCGGGTGTCAGGGGGGCAACTGTTTTTT.

The chain couples TRBV10-3 to TRBJ2-2, with D unclear. CDR1 ENHRY and CDR2 SYGVKD come from the germline V gene. Trimming removed 7 bases at V and 4 bases at J, with 4 bases between. This CDR3 comprises 11 residues. CDR3 in amino acids: CAIKLTGELFF. The DNA of the CDR3 is TGTGCCATCAAACTCACCGGGGAGCTGTTTTTT.

The V gene is TRBV5-4, the J gene TRBJ2-2; 10 bases match TRBD1. After removal of 3 bases from V and 7 bases from J, the junction contained 0 bases not matched to a gene. The CDR3 is 13 residues long. Germline CDR1 reads SGHNT; CDR2 reads YYREEE (reference sequence). This CDR3 reads CASSWTGGGELFF. CDR3 nucleotides: TGTGCCAGCAGCTGGACAGGGGGCGGGGAGCTGTTTTTT.

Comment on this clone: Different DNA sequences within this sample yield the same CDR3. The chain has TRBV5-1 and TRBJ1-5; 7 bases are a match to TRBD1. Germline trimming cut 2 bases from V and 5 bases from J; bases unmatched to any gene: 4. CDR3 length: 14 residues. Germline V gives CDR1 SGHRS, CDR2 YFSETQ. This chain's CDR3 is CASSLGGGDQPQHF. In DNA, the CDR3 is TGCGCCAGCAGCTTAGGAGGGGGCGATCAGCCCCAGCATTTT.

This chain links TRBV11-2 with TRBJ2-1; TRBD2 agrees at 7 bases. Germline assignment: CDR1 SGHAT and CDR2 FQNNGV. J lost 10 bases, V lost 0 bases, and 9 bases had no gene match. The CDR3 is 15 amino acids. The CDR3 DNA sequence: TGTGCCAGCAGCTTAGATGGATGGCGGGGGATAGAGCAGTTCTTC. It codes for CASSLDGWRGIEQFF.

This clone was picked up one time. V gene TRBV27 combines with J gene TRBJ1-1; D perhaps matches TRBD1 (5 bases). Germline V gene sequence: CDR1 MNHEY, CDR2 SMNVEV (reference sequence). Trimming took off 4 bases at V and 2 bases at J, with 8 bases between the two ends. This CDR3 region has 13 residues. The CDR3 sequence: CASSWQGNTEAFF. CDR3 nucleotides: TGTGCCAGCAGTTGGCAGGGCAACACTGAAGCTTTCTTT.

This chain joins TRBV7-9 and TRBJ1-1; unclear D gene. Germline CDR1 and CDR2: SEHNR and FQNEAQ (reference sequence). Trimming took off 1 base at V and 7 bases at J, with 7 bases between the two ends. The CDR3 is 12 residues long. The CDR3 reads CASSLGRIEAFF. DNA for the CDR3: TGTGCCAGCAGCTTAGGCAGGATTGAAGCTTTCTTT.

This rearrangement joins TRBV25-1 to TRBJ2-1; D is unresolved. The CDR3 runs 12 residues. The V and J ends lost 4 bases and 6 bases respectively, with 7 bases between them. CDR1 and CDR2 from the germline V gene are MGHDK and SYGVNS. Here the CDR3 DNA reads TGTGCCAGCAGTGGGCTAGGCAATGAGCAGTTCTTC. This translates into CASSGLGNEQFF.

The gene calls are TRBV28 and TRBJ2-7, with D hard to call. This CDR3 spans 11 amino acids. Trimming removed 5 bases at V and 2 bases at J, with 4 bases between. Germline lookup yields CDR1 MDHEN and CDR2 SYDVKM. As DNA, the CDR3 is TGTGCCAGCAGTCCGGCCTACGAGCAGTACTTC. Translating it yields CASSPAYEQYF.

The V and J genes are TRBV12-3 or TRBV12-4 and TRBJ1-1; D call uncertain. The CDR3 has 12 residues. V lost 3 bases, J lost 3 bases, and 5 bases lay in between. The CDR3 DNA reads TGTGCCAGCAGTTTTAGAGACACTGAAGCTTTCTTT. This sequence encodes CASSFRDTEAFF.

This clone was counted once. The V call is TRBV10-1, the J call TRBJ2-2; D is possibly TRBD2 (5 bases). V was pared by 3 bases and J by 3 bases, with 11 bases between. The CDR3 totals 15 residues. Germline V gene sequence: CDR1 WNHNN, CDR2 SYGVQD (reference sequence). CDR3 in amino acids: CASSDGDPDTGELFF. DNA for the CDR3: TGCGCCAGCAGTGACGGGGATCCGGACACCGGGGAGCTGTTTTTT.

The DNA of the CDR3 is TGCGCCAGCAGCCAATACCCGGGACTAGAGGGGAATGAGCAGTTCTTC. This gives the protein CASSQYPGLEGNEQFF. The chain carries TRBV4-1 and TRBJ2-1, with 8 bases matching TRBD2. The V gene's germline CDR1 is MGHRA and CDR2 YSYEKL. The CDR3 covers 16 residues. J was trimmed by 7 bases and V by 2 bases; bases with no gene match: 10.

The V call is TRBV6-6, the J call TRBJ1-1; a weak D match, TRBD1 (5 bases). In germline, CDR1 is MNHNY, CDR2 SVGAGI (reference sequence). The CDR3 covers 15 residues. V dropped 6 bases and J dropped 1 base, with 15 bases sitting between them. This CDR3 reads CASRSGGDQNTEAFF. The CDR3 region has the DNA TGTGCCAGCAGATCCGGAGGGGACCAGAACACTGAAGCTTTCTTT.

This sequence joins TRBV19 and TRBJ1-5; 11 bases line up with TRBD1. The trim removed 3 bases at V and 10 bases at J, leaving 8 bases unmatched. CDR3 size: 15 residues. Germline V gene lookup returns CDR1 LNHDA and CDR2 SQIVND (reference sequence). The CDR3, as DNA: TGTGCCAGTAGTATTGGGACAGGGGGTCGCTCCCCCCAGCATTTT. It specifies CASSIGTGGRSPQHF.